The 10 T cell receptor beta chains presented below share a single source sample, sequenced in a study of shared clonotypes between healthy human individuals. The data were produced by immunoSEQ multiplex PCR, yet TCRdb's version contains in-frame clones alone and is incomplete. In the table there are roughly 640,000 clones, less than 85% of which are singletons. The source material was memory CD4+ T cells sorted from blood. Subset described: CD45RA-negative fraction. These receptors originate from a woman aged 25-40 years in good health.

The chain has TRBV27 and TRBJ2-1; possibly TRBD1 for D (6 bases). CDR3 length equals 15 residues. Germline V gives CDR1 MNHEY, CDR2 SMNVEV (reference sequence). The V end lost 2 bases, the J end lost 8 bases, and 16 bases lay between the germline ends. DNA of the CDR3: TGTGCCAGCAGTTTAATGTGGGACACCGCGCATGAGCAGTTCTTC. Translating it yields CASSLMWDTAHEQFF.

The chain couples TRBV30 to TRBJ2-2; no clear D gene. Trimming removed 5 bases from V and 4 bases from J, with 14 bases in between. The CDR3 is made up of 14 amino acids. The germline V gene encodes CDR1 GTSNPN and CDR2 SVGIG (reference sequence). CDR3 nucleotides: TGTGCCTGGGGCAGAGGCACTCTCACCGGGGAGCTGTTTTTT. Translation gives CAWGRGTLTGELFF.

This clone occurred a few times. The rearrangement links TRBV7-9 to TRBJ2-6; D is unresolved. Germline-derived CDR1 and CDR2 are SEHNR and FQNEAQ (reference sequence). The CDR3 has 15 amino acids. V was pared by 2 bases and J by 0 bases, with 5 bases between. CDR3 in DNA: TGTGCCAGCAGCTTATGGATCTCTGGGGCCAACGTCCTGACTTTC. It encodes CASSLWISGANVLTF. Complete variable domain (other parts from reference TRBV7-9 and TRBJ2-6): DTGVSQNPRHKITKRGQNVTFRCDPISEHNRLYWYRQTLGQGPEFLTYFQNEAQLEKSRLLSDRFSAERPKGSFSTLEIQRTEQGDSAMYLCASSLWISGANVLTFGAGSRLTVL.

The chain is built from TRBV28 and TRBJ2-5, with 8 bases that match TRBD1. The CDR3 runs 13 residues. Germline lookup yields CDR1 MDHEN and CDR2 SYDVKM. Unmatched junction bases numbered 4, after V lost 5 bases and J lost 5 bases. The CDR3 protein is CASSRRTGETQYF. The CDR3 nucleotides are TGTGCCAGCAGTAGACGGACAGGGGAGACCCAGTACTTC.

This chain joins TRBV6-6 and TRBJ1-3; D remains unclear. Trimming cost V 6 bases and J 0 bases, with 15 bases left between them. Germline lookup yields CDR1 MNHNY and CDR2 SVGAGI (reference sequence). The CDR3 consists of 16 residues. The CDR3 here is CASRSGNSYSGNTIYF. CDR3 coding DNA: TGTGCCAGCAGGTCTGGTAATTCTTACTCTGGAAACACCATATATTTT.

Comment on this clone: A much more abundant neighbour one base away suggests this may be a read error. V is TRBV5-4 and J is TRBJ1-1; 7 nucleotides agree with TRBD1. CDR1 is SGHNT, CDR2 YYREEE, per germline (reference sequence). The CDR3 covers 15 residues. The V and J ends lost 4 bases and 2 bases, in that order; junction bases with no gene match: 8. The CDR3 loop is CASSQPGQRNTEAFF. The CDR3, as DNA: TGTGCCAGCAGCCAGCCGGGACAGAGAAACACTGAAGCTTTCTTT.

This chain joins TRBV19 and TRBJ2-2; D not resolved. V dropped 0 bases and J dropped 1 base, with 12 bases sitting between them. The CDR3 extends over 17 amino acids. The V gene's germline CDR1 is LNHDA and CDR2 SQIVND (reference sequence). The CDR3 loop is CASSIDFGRKNTGELFF. The CDR3, as DNA: TGTGCCAGTAGTATAGATTTCGGGCGGAAGAACACCGGGGAGCTGTTTTTT.

Concerning this clone: The same CDR3 can be traced to other DNA sequences in this sample. The chain is built from TRBV28 and TRBJ2-7; TRBD2 matches 12 bases. Germline V gene lookup returns CDR1 MDHEN and CDR2 SYDVKM. The CDR3 runs to 15 residues. J lost 4 bases, V lost 4 bases, and 5 bases had no gene match. Here the CDR3 DNA reads TGTGCCAGCAGTTCGACTAGCGGGAGTAGGTACGAGCAGTACTTC. Its protein is CASSSTSGSRYEQYF.

Only a few counts were recorded for this clone. The rearrangement links TRBV23-1 to TRBJ2-7; D might be TRBD1 or TRBD2, each matching 5 bases. TRBV23-1 has ORF status, its function being uncertain. The CDR3 loop spans 15 amino acids. Trimming took 10 bases from V and 3 from J, leaving 22 bases between them. CDR3 loop: CAIFRIGTNDYEQYF. The CDR3 nucleotides read TGCGCCATCTTCCGGATCGGGACCAATGACTACGAGCAGTACTTC.

The CDR3 sequence is CASSLQQPLEQYF. DNA for the CDR3: TGTGCCAGCAGCTTACAGCAGCCCCTCGAGCAGTACTTC. The chain employs TRBV11-2 and TRBJ2-7; D unresolved. V lost 2 bases to trimming and J lost 6 bases, with 11 bases between them. Germline V gene data show CDR1 as SGHAT and CDR2 as FQNNGV. This CDR3 is built from 13 residues.